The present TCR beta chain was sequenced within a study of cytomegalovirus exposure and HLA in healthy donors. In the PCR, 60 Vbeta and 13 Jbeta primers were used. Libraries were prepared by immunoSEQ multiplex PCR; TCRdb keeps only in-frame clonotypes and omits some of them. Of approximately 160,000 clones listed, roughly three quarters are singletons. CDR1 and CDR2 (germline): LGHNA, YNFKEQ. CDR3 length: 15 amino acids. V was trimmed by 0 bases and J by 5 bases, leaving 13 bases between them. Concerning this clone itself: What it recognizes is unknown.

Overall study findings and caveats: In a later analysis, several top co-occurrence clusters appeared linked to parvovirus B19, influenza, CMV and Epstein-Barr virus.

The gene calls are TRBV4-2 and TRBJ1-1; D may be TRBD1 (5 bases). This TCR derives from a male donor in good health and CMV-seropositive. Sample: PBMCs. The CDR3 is CASSQDPGEFTEAFF. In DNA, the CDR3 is TGTGCCAGCAGCCAAGATCCGGGGGAGTTTACTGAAGCTTTCTTT.